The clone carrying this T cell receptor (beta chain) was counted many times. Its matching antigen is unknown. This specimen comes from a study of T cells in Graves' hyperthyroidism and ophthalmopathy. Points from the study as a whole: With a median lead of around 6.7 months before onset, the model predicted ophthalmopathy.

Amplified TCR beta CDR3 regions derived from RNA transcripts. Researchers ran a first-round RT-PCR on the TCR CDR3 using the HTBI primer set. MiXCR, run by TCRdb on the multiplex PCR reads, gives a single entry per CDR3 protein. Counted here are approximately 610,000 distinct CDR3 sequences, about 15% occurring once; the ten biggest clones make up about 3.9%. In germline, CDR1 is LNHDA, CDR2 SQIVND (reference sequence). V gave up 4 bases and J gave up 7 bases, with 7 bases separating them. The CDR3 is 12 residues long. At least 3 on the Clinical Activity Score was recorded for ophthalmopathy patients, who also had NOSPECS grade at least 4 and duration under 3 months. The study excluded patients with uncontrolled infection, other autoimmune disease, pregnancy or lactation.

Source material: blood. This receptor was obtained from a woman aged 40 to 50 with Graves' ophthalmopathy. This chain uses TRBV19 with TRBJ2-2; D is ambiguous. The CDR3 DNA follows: TGTGCCAGTAGTAAGTTGGACGGGGAGCTGTTTTTT. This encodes CASSKLDGELFF.